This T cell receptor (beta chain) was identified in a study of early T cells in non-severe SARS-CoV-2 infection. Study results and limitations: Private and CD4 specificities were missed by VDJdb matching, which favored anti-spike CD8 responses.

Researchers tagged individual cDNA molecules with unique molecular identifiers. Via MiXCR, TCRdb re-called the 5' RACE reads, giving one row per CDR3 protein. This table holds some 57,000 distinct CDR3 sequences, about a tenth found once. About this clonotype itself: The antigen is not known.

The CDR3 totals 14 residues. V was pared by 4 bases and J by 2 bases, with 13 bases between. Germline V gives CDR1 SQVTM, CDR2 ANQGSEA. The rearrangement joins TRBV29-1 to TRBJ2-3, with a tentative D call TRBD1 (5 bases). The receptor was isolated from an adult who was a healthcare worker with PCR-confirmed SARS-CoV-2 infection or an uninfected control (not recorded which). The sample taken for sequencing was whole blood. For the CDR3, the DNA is TGCAGCGTTGCAGTCGGCAGGGACACAGATACGCAGTATTTT. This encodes CSVAVGRDTDTQYF.